Listed here are 16 T cell receptor beta chains from one sample, sequenced in a study of blood T cell repertoires in COVID-19. The method was immunoSEQ multiplex PCR; TCRdb's version includes in-frame clones alone and lacks a portion of them. In the table there are some 150,000 clones, roughly 83% of which are singletons. Sequences were obtained from PBMCs or T cells enriched from blood (not recorded which). Source of these receptors: a woman aged 45-65 years who had recovered from COVID-19.

The V call is TRBV6-2 or TRBV6-3, the J call TRBJ1-6; D remains unclear. Germline lookup yields CDR1 MNHEY and CDR2 SVGEGT. With 2 bases removed from V and 10 bases from J, the gap between germline ends came to 6 bases. The CDR3 consists of 12 residues. CDR3 region: CASSYVTSPLHF. The CDR3 region has the DNA TGTGCCAGCAGTTACGTTACATCACCCCTCCACTTT.

With regard to this clone: At the DNA level, this CDR3 is encoded by other sequences in the same sample as well. The genes are TRBV6-2 or TRBV6-3 and TRBJ2-7, with 7 positions matching TRBD1. The CDR3 is 12 residues long. V was clipped by 5 bases and J by 7 bases; unmatched bases: 5. In germline, CDR1 is MNHEY, CDR2 SVGEGT. In DNA, the CDR3 is TGTGCCAGCAGTCCGACAGGGCGGGAGCAGTACGTC. Amino acid sequence: CASSPTGREQYV.

The chain employs TRBV3-1 (or the pseudogene TRBV3-2) and TRBJ2-3; 9 positions match TRBD2. Germline trimming cut 1 base from V and 0 bases from J; bases unmatched to any gene: 14. The CDR3 is 20 residues long. Per the germline V gene, CDR1 is LGHDT and CDR2 is YNNKEL (reference sequence). In DNA, the CDR3 is TGTGCCAGCAGCCAAGGAGGAGCGCGGGGGGGGTTCAGTAGCACAGATACGCAGTATTTT. Residues: CASSQGGARGGFSSTDTQYF.

V gene TRBV29-1 combines with J gene TRBJ2-1; 13 bases fit TRBD2. V gave up 7 bases and J gave up 6 bases; unmatched junction bases: 9. Germline V gene lookup returns CDR1 SQVTM and CDR2 ANQGSEA. The CDR3 totals 15 residues. CDR3 sequence (DNA): TGCAGCGGCCTTACCACTAGCGGGGGGGCCAATGAGCAGTTCTTC. This translates into CSGLTTSGGANEQFF.

This clone was detected only a few times. The chain carries TRBV11-2 and TRBJ2-1, with 7 bases that match TRBD1. V lost 1 base, J lost 4 bases, and 10 bases stayed unmatched. This CDR3 is 17 amino acids long. Germline assignment: CDR1 SGHAT and CDR2 FQNNGV. The CDR3 DNA sequence: TGTGCCAGCAGCTTAGGACCCCCAGGGGGACCATACAATGAGCAGTTCTTC. It yields the protein CASSLGPPGGPYNEQFF.

The chain links TRBV28 to TRBJ1-4; 7 nucleotides match TRBD1. This CDR3 spans 14 amino acids. Germline V gives CDR1 MDHEN, CDR2 SYDVKM. Trimming at V came to 5 bases and at J to 8 bases, leaving 8 bases not matched to a gene. The CDR3 bases are TGTGCCAGCAGTCTTGGTGGAGGGGGCGAAAAACTGTTTTTT. This encodes CASSLGGGGEKLFF.

The chain couples TRBV7-9 to TRBJ1-4, with 10 positions matching TRBD1. Per the germline V gene, CDR1 is SEHNR and CDR2 is FQNEAQ (reference sequence). CDR3 length: 16 residues. V lost 4 bases and J lost 8; bases outside the gene matches: 10. CDR3 loop: CASSSLRGQGPEKLFF. The CDR3 DNA sequence: TGTGCCAGCAGCTCTTTACGGGGACAGGGGCCGGAAAAACTGTTTTTT.

The chain joins TRBV7-6 to TRBJ2-7, with TRBD2 matching over 11 bases. The CDR3 sequence is 13 residues long. V lost 5 bases and J lost 8; bases outside the gene matches: 5. Germline V gene sequence: CDR1 SGHVS, CDR2 FNYEAQ. The CDR3 loop is CASSPGTSGKQYV. The CDR3 DNA sequence: TGTGCCAGCAGCCCAGGGACTAGCGGCAAGCAGTACGTC.

V gene TRBV19 combines with J gene TRBJ1-5, with a tentative D call TRBD1 (5 bases). There are 14 residues in the CDR3. Germline-derived CDR1 and CDR2 are LNHDA and SQIVND (reference sequence). The V end was cut by 3 bases, the J end by 5 bases, with 11 bases between. CDR3: CASSIGLGDQPQHF. The CDR3 DNA follows: TGTGCCAGTAGTATCGGCCTAGGGGATCAGCCCCAGCATTTT. Combining the CDR3 with reference TRBV19 and TRBJ1-5 gives the whole variable domain DGGITQSPKYLFRKEGQNVTLSCEQNLNHDAMYWYRQDPGQGLRLIYYSQIVNDFQKGDIAEGYSVSREKKESFPLTVTSAQKNPTAFYLCASSIGLGDQPQHFGDGTRLSIL.

The chain joins TRBV11-3 to TRBJ1-6; perhaps TRBD1 as D (5 bases). CDR3 length: 13 amino acids. Germline CDR1 is SGHNT and CDR2 is YENEEA. V lost 5 bases, J lost 14 bases, and 16 bases lay in between. The CDR3 here is CASSLNQWGALHF. CDR3 DNA: TGTGCCAGCAGCCTCAACCAGTGGGGGGCCCTCCACTTT.

The chain is built from TRBV4-2 and TRBJ2-3, with TRBD1 matching over 7 bases. This CDR3 contains 16 residues. Germline V CDR1 and CDR2: LGHNA, YNFKEQ. V shed 1 base and J 4 bases; nucleotides not matched to a gene: 8. This CDR3 is CASSQADRDTADTQYF. CDR3 DNA sequence: TGTGCCAGCAGCCAAGCCGACAGGGACACTGCAGATACGCAGTATTTT.

The gene calls are TRBV7-9 and TRBJ1-1; no clear D gene. From germline, CDR1 is SEHNR and CDR2 FQNEAQ (reference sequence). V was clipped by 4 bases and J by 4 bases, with 10 bases between them. The CDR3 covers 13 residues. The CDR3 loop is CASSSSSSTEAFF. Here the CDR3 DNA reads TGTGCCAGCAGCTCCAGTTCTTCCACTGAAGCTTTCTTT.

The rearrangement uses TRBV30 and TRBJ1-2, with TRBD1 as a possible D gene (6 bases). The germline CDR1 and CDR2 sequences are GTSNPN and SVGIG (reference sequence). The CDR3 runs to 13 residues. The V end was cut by 4 bases, the J end by 3 bases, with 12 bases between. The CDR3 DNA is TGTGCCTGGATGGGGGGGCGCGACTATGGCTACACCTTC. Translated, it gives CAWMGGRDYGYTF.

The CDR3 DNA reads as TGTGCCAGCAGCTTGGCCGGGGGATCCTATGGCTACACCTTC. This encodes CASSLAGGSYGYTF. This chain uses TRBV5-8 with TRBJ1-2; D is perhaps TRBD1 (5 bases). The V gene lost 0 bases and the J gene lost 4 bases, with 10 bases spanning the gap. The CDR3 consists of 14 residues. Germline CDR1 is SGHTS and CDR2 is YDEGEE.

In this sample, this clone turned up once. The genes are TRBV30 and TRBJ2-2; the D gene is possibly TRBD2 (6 bases). Germline values: CDR1 GTSNPN, CDR2 SVGIG (reference sequence). The CDR3 runs to 12 residues. V dropped 7 bases and J dropped 6 bases, with 12 bases sitting between them. CDR3 bases: TGTGCCTCCCTGTCGGGGGCCGGGGAGCTGTTTTTT. Amino acids: CASLSGAGELFF.

The chain employs TRBV7-8 and TRBJ2-1; 11 positions match TRBD2. This CDR3 region has 16 residues. CDR1 and CDR2 from the germline V gene are SGHVS and FQNEAQ. Trimming cost V 5 bases and J 5 bases; bases outside gene matches: 8. CDR3 loop: CASSHPSGGFNNEQFF. DNA for the CDR3: TGTGCCAGCAGCCACCCTAGCGGGGGGTTCAACAATGAGCAGTTCTTC. The whole variable domain, filled in from reference TRBV7-8 and TRBJ2-1, reads GAGVSQSPRYKVAKRGQDVALRCDPISGHVSLFWYQQALGQGPEFLTYFQNEAQLDKSGLPSDRFFAERPEGSVSTLKIQRTQQEDSAVYLCASSHPSGGFNNEQFFGPGTRLTVL.